This TCR beta chain was identified during a study of graft-versus-host responses after intestinal transplantation. Study details: Uniformly, recipients were administered anti-thymocyte globulin induction with subsequent tacrolimus and steroids for about 3 years.

Trimming shortened V by 0 bases and J by 1 base, and 7 bases separated the two germline ends. Germline V lookup: CDR1 LGHNA, CDR2 YNFKEQ. The CDR3 loop spans 15 amino acids. Assay: immunoSEQ multiplex PCR; the TCRdb copy retains only in-frame clones and omits some. This sample has 90,000 to 95,000 clones, with 91% found just once. With regard to this clone: Its antigen is undetermined.

The receptor comes from a human donor who received an intestinal transplant. Sequences were derived from unstimulated CD8+ T cells sorted from spleen or lymph node cells, sampled before intestinal transplant. The V and J genes are TRBV4-2 and TRBJ1-5, with D tentatively TRBD1 (5 bases). The chain's CDR3 is CASSQEEGSNQPQHF. The DNA of the CDR3 is TGTGCCAGCAGCCAAGAGGAGGGGAGCAATCAGCCCCAGCATTTT.